Listed below are T cell receptor beta chains from one sample, sequenced in a study of blood T cell repertoires in COVID-19. TCRdb's copy holds only in-frame clones and misses some; the assay was immunoSEQ multiplex PCR. The data contain roughly 110,000 clones, approximately 89% of them singletons. The specimen was peripheral blood. The receptors were gathered from a man in his forties or fifties with acute or convalescent COVID-19. CDR3s include the opening cysteine and the closing phenylalanine or tryptophan. D genes are given only for firm matches. Clone size, where shown, is once, few, many, or a class for clones that have expanded.

abundance	d_gene	v_gene	j_gene	CDR3nt	CDR3aa
-	-	TRBV6-1	TRBJ1-2	TGTGCCAGCAGTGAAAACGTAGGCGGCGACTATGGCTACACCTTC	CASSENVGGDYGYTF
-	-	TRBV2	TRBJ1-2	TGTGCCAGCAGTGAAAACGACAACCTCTATGGCTACACCTTC	CASSENDNLYGYTF
-	TRBD1	TRBV6-2/TRBV6-3	TRBJ1-5	TGTGCCAGCAGCTTCCCTGGACAGGGTAGCAATCAGCCCCAGCATTTT	CASSFPGQGSNQPQHF
-	-	TRBV6-1	TRBJ1-2	TGTGCCAGCAGTGAGTCTGTTCGGGGCTATGGCTACACCTTC	CASSESVRGYGYTF
-	-	TRBV5-6	TRBJ1-2	TGTGCCAGCAGCTTCACAGGGATCCGGGGCTACACCTTC	CASSFTGIRGYTF
few	TRBD1	TRBV18	TRBJ1-2	TGTGCCAGCTCCGCGACAGGGGGCTATGGCTACACCTTC	CASSATGGYGYTF
-	TRBD2	TRBV3-1/TRBV3-2	TRBJ2-7	TGTGCCAGCAGCCATGAAGCGGGAGTCTCCTACGAGCAGTACTTC	CASSHEAGVSYEQYF
-	TRBD1	TRBV4-1	TRBJ2-7	TGCGCCAGCAGCAAACCCGGGACAGGGGAAGGCGAGCAGTACTTC	CASSKPGTGEGEQYF
once	-	TRBV6-5	TRBJ1-2	TGTGCCAGCAGTTACGGCAGGTCGGGGAACTATGGCTACACCTTC	CASSYGRSGNYGYTF
-	-	TRBV10-2	TRBJ1-5	TGCGCCAGCAGTGAGTCAGCCAGCAATCAGCCCCAGCATTTT	CASSESASNQPQHF
-	-	TRBV7-2	TRBJ2-7	TGTGCCAGCAGCTTAGGCCAGTCCCTTACCTACGAGCAGTACTTC	CASSLGQSLTYEQYF
-	-	TRBV5-4	TRBJ1-4	TGTGCCAGCAGCTTGGACAGTAATGAAAAACTGTTTTTT	CASSLDSNEKLFF
-	TRBD1	TRBV4-2	TRBJ2-7	TGTGCCAGCAGCCAAGGACAGGGGGCTTCCTACGAGCAGTACTTC	CASSQGQGASYEQYF
-	TRBD2	TRBV7-3	TRBJ2-2	TGTGCCAGCAGCCTTAACCCTAGCGGCACGAACACCGGGGAGCTGTTTTTT	CASSLNPSGTNTGELFF
-	-	TRBV7-9	TRBJ2-3	TGTGCCAGCAGCCTCCACAGGGTCCAAGATACGCAGTATTTT	CASSLHRVQDTQYF
-	-	TRBV4-3	TRBJ1-5	TGCGCCAGCAGCCAAGGGAGCGGACAGTACGGTCAGCCCCAGCATTTT	CASSQGSGQYGQPQHF
-	TRBD2	TRBV20-1	TRBJ2-5	TGCAGTGCTAGTCCAGCGGGGGGACGGGAGACCCAGTACTTC	CSASPAGGRETQYF
-	-	TRBV7-9	TRBJ1-2	TGTGCCAGCAGTCGAGAGCTAGGGGCGACTTATGGCTACACCTTC	CASSRELGATYGYTF
-	TRBD1	TRBV7-9	TRBJ1-5	TGTGCCAGCAGCTTATCCCGGACAGGGGGTTGGAATCAGCCCCAGCATTTT	CASSLSRTGGWNQPQHF
-	-	TRBV6-1	TRBJ1-1	TGTGCCAGCAGTGAGATCGGGGGGAACACTGAAGCTTTCTTT	CASSEIGGNTEAFF
-	TRBD1	TRBV11-2	TRBJ1-2	TGTGCCAGCAGCCCGGGACAGGTGCTCTATGGCTACACCTTC	CASSPGQVLYGYTF
-	TRBD1	TRBV29-1	TRBJ1-2	TGCAGCGTTGTGCCAGGGGGCGCCGATGGCTACACCTTC	CSVVPGGADGYTF
-	TRBD1	TRBV4-3	TRBJ1-5	TGCGCCAGCAGCCAGACAGGGTTTGGCGATCAGCCCCAGCATTTT	CASSQTGFGDQPQHF
-	-	TRBV21-1	TRBJ2-1	TGTGCCAGCACTACAGACAGGGGTAGCAGTTGTTTTGGGAATGAGCAGTTCTTC	CASTTDRGSSCFGNEQFF
few	TRBD1	TRBV27	TRBJ2-2	TGTGCCAGCAGGGGACAGGGTGAGAACACCGGGGAGCTGTTTTTT	CASRGQGENTGELFF
-	TRBD1	TRBV19	TRBJ1-5	TGTGCCAGTACCCAGGGACAGGGGCGGGGGCCCCAGCATTTT	CASTQGQGRGPQHF
-	TRBD2	TRBV18	TRBJ2-7	TGTGCCAGCTCACCAGGGCTAGCGGGAGAAGCCTACGAGCAGTACTTC	CASSPGLAGEAYEQYF
-	TRBD1	TRBV10-2	TRBJ1-2	TGCGCCAGCAGGGGGACAGGGGGCGAGGAAGGCTACACCTTC	CASRGTGGEEGYTF
-	TRBD1	TRBV5-1	TRBJ1-4	TGCGCCAGCAGTCGGACAGGGGGAGAAAAACTGTTTTTT	CASSRTGGEKLFF
-	-	TRBV2	TRBJ2-7	TGTGCCAGCAGGGACATCGTTACCTACGAGCAGTACTTC	CASRDIVTYEQYF
few	TRBD1	TRBV6-2/TRBV6-3	TRBJ2-5	TGTGCCAGCAGTCCGAGGACAGGGGAGACCCAGTACTTC	CASSPRTGETQYF
-	-	TRBV2	TRBJ1-5	TGTGCCAGCAGTCCGGACAGTGGCAATCAGCCCCAGCATTTT	CASSPDSGNQPQHF
-	TRBD2	TRBV11-2	TRBJ2-1	TGTGCCAGCAGCCATCGCCTCGGGGTAGCGGGAGCCTTTGAGCAGTTCTTC	CASSHRLGVAGAFEQFF
-	-	TRBV21-1	TRBJ1-5	TGTGCCAGCAGCAAAGTGGATGGGACAGCAAGTAATAGCAATCAGCCCCAGCATTTT	CASSKVDGTASNSNQPQHF
-	-	TRBV5-5	TRBJ1-6	TGTGCCAGCAGCTTTGGGGCTCCCATTTCACCCCTCCACTTT	CASSFGAPISPLHF
-	-	TRBV27	TRBJ1-5	TGTGCCAGCAAGAGGGGGGGGGTGGGCAATCAGCCCCAGCATTTT	CASKRGGVGNQPQHF
-	-	TRBV30	TRBJ1-5	TGTGCCTGGAGTGTCCTGCCTCTAGGCAATCAGCCCCAGCATTTT	CAWSVLPLGNQPQHF
-	-	TRBV11-2	TRBJ2-7	TGTGCCAGCAGCCCCAGTCCTTCCCCGGGGGACGAGCAGTACTTC	CASSPSPSPGDEQYF
-	TRBD1	TRBV5-1	TRBJ2-2	TGCGCCAGCAGCTTGATCCTGGACTGGGGACAGGGTGCGAACACCGGGGAGCTGTTTTTT	CASSLILDWGQGANTGELFF
-	TRBD1	TRBV5-1	TRBJ2-5	TGCGCCAGCAGCTTCTCCAGGGGGCAGGCAGAGACCCAGTACTTC	CASSFSRGQAETQYF
-	-	TRBV19	TRBJ2-7	TGTGCCAGTAGTATGGCGGGGGCCTCCTACGAGCAGTACTTC	CASSMAGASYEQYF
-	-	TRBV30	TRBJ1-3	TGTGCCTGGCTCTCTTCCCCTTTATGGGGGCGCAGCTCTGGAAACACCATATATTTT	CAWLSSPLWGRSSGNTIYF
-	-	TRBV21-1	TRBJ1-5	TGTGCCAGCGTCCGACAGGGGAGACAGCCCCAGCATTTT	CASVRQGRQPQHF
-	-	TRBV3-1/TRBV3-2	TRBJ1-1	TGTGCCAGCAGCCAAGAACGAACGACCGCCCAGGGAGCTTTCTTT	CASSQERTTAQGAFF
-	-	TRBV5-4	TRBJ2-7	TGTGCCAGCAGCCAAGGGGGAACAGGGAGACCCTACGAGCAGTACTTC	CASSQGGTGRPYEQYF
-	-	TRBV7-2	TRBJ1-6	TGTGCCAGCAACGAGGGATACAGCGCTCCTGTCTATTCACCCCTCCACTTT	CASNEGYSAPVYSPLHF
-	-	TRBV7-8	TRBJ2-1	TGTGCCAGCAGCTTAGGACTTTCCGTTAATGAGCAGTTCTTC	CASSLGLSVNEQFF